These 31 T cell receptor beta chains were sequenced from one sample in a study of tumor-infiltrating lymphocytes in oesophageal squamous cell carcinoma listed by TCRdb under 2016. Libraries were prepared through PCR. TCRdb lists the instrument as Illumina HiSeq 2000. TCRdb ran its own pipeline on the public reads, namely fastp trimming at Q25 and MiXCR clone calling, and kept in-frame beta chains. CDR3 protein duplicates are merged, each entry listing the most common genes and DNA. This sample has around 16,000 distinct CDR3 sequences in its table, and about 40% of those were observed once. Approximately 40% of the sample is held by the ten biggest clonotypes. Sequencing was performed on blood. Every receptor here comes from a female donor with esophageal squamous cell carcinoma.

The CDR3 region is CASSPQVDNEQFF. DNA for the CDR3: TGTGCCAGCAGCCCGCAGGTAGACAATGAGCAGTTCTTC. The rearrangement links TRBV11-1 to TRBJ2-1; D uncertain. Germline lookup yields CDR1 SGHAT and CDR2 FQDESV (reference sequence). The CDR3 is made up of 13 amino acids. Trimming removed 5 bases from V and 5 bases from J, with 10 bases in between.

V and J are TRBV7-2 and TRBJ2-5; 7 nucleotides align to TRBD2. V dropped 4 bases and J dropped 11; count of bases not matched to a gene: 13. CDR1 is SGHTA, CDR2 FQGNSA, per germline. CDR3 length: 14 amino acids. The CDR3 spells CASSYSGTTQKQYF. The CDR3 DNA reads TGTGCCAGCAGCTACTCCGGGACTACACAGAAGCAGTACTTC.

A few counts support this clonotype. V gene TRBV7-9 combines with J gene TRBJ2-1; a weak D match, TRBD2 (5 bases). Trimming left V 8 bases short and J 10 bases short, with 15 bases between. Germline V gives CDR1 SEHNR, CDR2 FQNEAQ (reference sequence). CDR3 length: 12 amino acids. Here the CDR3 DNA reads TGTGCCAGCGGTTTTAGCGCTGGGGAGCAGTTCTTC. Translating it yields CASGFSAGEQFF.

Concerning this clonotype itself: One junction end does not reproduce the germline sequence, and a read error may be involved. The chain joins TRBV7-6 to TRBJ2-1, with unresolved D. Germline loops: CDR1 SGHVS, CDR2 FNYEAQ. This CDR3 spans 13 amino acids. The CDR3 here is CASSFTIGNEQFF. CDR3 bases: TGTGCTAGCAGCTTTACTATAGGTAATGAGCAGTTCTTC. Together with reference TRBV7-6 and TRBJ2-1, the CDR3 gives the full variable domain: GAGVSQSPRYKVTKRGQDVALRCDPISGHVSLYWYRQALGQGPEFLTYFNYEAQQDKSGLPNDRFSAERPEGSISTLTIQRTEQRDSAMYRCASSFTIGNEQFFGPGTRLTVL.

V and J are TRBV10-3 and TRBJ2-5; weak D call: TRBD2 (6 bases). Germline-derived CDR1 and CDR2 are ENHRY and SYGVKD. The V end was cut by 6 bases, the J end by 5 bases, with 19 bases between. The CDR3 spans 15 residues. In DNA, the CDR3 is TGTGCCATCAGCGACCAGTACGGGGGAGGCGAGACCCAGTACTTC. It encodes CAISDQYGGGETQYF.

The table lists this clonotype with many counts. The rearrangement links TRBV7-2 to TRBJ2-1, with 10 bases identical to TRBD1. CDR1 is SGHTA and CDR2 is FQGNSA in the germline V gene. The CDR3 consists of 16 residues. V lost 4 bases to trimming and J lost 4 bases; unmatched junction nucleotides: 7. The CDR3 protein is CASSSAPGQGYNEQFF. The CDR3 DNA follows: TGTGCCAGCAGCTCCGCCCCGGGACAGGGGTACAATGAGCAGTTCTTC.

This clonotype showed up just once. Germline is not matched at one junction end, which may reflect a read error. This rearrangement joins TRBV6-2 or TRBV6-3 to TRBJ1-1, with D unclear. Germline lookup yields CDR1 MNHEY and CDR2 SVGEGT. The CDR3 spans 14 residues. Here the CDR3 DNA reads TGTGCCAGCAGTGAACATACAGTGAACACTGAAGCGTTCTTT. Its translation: CASSEHTVNTEAFF.

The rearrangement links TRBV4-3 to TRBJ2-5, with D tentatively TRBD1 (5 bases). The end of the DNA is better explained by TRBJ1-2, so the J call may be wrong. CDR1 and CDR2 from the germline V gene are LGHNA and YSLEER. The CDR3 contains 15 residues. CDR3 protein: CASSPVGQGDYGYTF. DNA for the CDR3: TGCGCCAGCAGCCCGGTGGGGCAGGGAGACTATGGCTACACCTTC.

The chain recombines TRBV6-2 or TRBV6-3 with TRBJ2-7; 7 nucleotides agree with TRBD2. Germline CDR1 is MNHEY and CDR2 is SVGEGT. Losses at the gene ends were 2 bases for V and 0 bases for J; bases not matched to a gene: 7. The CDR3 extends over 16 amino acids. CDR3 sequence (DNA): TGTGCCAGCAGTTACGATTTGCGGGGGACCTCCTACGAGCAGTACTTC. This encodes CASSYDLRGTSYEQYF.

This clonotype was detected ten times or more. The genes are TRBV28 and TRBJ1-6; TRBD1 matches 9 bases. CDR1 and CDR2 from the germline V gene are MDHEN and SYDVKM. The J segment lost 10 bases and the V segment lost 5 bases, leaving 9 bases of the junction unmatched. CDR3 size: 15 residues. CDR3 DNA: TGTGCCAGCAGTCCTTGGGACAGGGTGAGATCACCCCTCCACTTT. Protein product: CASSPWDRVRSPLHF.

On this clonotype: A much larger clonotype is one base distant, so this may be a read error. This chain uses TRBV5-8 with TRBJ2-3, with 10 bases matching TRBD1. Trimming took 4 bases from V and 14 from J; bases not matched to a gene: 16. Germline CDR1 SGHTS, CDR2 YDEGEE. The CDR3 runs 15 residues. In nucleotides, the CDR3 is TGTGCCAGCAGCCGGACAGGGGGGTACACCGGGGAGCTGTATTTT. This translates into CASSRTGGYTGELYF. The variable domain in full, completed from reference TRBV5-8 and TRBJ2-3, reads EAGVTQSPTHLIKTRGQQATLRCSPISGHTSVYWYQQALGLGLQFLLWYDEGEERNRGNFPPRFSGRQFPNYSSELNVNALELEDSALYLCASSRTGGYTGELYFGPGTRLTVL.

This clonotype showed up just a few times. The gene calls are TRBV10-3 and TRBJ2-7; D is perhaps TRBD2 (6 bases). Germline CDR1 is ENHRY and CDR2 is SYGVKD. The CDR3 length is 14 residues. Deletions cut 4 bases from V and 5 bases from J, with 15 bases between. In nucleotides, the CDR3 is TGTGCCATCAGTGCGGTGGGGCGGGGCGACGAGCAGTACTTC. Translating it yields CAISAVGRGDEQYF.

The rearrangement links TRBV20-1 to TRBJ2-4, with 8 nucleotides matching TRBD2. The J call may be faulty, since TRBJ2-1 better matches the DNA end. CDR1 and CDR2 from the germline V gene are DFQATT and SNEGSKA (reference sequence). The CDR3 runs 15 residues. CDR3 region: CSADPSGGWPNEQFF. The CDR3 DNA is TGCAGTGCAGATCCAAGCGGGGGTTGGCCAAACGAGCAGTTCTTC.

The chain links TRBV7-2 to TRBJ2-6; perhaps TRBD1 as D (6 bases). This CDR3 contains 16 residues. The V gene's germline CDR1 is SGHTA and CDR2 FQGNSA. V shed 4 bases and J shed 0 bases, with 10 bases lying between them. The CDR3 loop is CASSWGPTSGANVLTF. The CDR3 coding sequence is TGTGCCAGCAGCTGGGGGCCAACCTCTGGGGCCAACGTCCTGACTTTC.

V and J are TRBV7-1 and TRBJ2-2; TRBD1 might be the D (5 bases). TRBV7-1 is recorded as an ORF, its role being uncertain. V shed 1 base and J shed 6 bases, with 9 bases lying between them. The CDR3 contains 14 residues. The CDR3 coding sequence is TGTGCCAGCAGCTCAGGGGGCAGCGCCGGGGAGCTGTTTTTT. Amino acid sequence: CASSSGGSAGELFF.

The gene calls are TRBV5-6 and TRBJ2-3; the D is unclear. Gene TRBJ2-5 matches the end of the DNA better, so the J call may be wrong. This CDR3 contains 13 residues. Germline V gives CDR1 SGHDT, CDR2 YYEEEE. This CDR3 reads CASSLSQQETQYF. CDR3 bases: TGTGCCAGCAGCTTGAGTCAGCAAGAGACCCAGTACTTC.

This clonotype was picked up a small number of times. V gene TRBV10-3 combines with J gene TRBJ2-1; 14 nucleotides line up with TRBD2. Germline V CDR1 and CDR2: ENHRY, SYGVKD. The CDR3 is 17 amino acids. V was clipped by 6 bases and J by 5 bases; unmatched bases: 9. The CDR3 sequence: CAIRPGLAGALDNEQFF. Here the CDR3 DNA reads TGTGCCATCAGACCGGGACTAGCGGGAGCCCTTGACAATGAGCAGTTCTTC.

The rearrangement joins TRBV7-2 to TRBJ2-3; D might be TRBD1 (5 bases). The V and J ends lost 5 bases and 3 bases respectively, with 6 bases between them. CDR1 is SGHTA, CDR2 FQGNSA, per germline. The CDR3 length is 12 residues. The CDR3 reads CASSGATDTQYF. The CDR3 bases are TGTGCCAGCAGCGGGGCGACAGATACGCAGTATTTT.

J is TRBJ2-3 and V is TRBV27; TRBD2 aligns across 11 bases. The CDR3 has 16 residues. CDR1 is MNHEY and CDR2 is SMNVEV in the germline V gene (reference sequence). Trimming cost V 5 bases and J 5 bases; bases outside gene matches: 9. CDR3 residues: CASSPLSGRAKDTQYF. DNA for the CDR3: TGTGCCAGCAGTCCACTTAGCGGGAGGGCCAAAGATACGCAGTATTTT.

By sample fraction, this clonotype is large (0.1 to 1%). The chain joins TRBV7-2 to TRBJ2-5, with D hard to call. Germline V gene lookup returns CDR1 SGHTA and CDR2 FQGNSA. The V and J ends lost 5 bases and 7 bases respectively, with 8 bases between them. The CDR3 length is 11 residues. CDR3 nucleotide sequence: TGTGCCAGCAGCACCGTAGGGACCCAGTACTTC. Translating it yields CASSTVGTQYF.

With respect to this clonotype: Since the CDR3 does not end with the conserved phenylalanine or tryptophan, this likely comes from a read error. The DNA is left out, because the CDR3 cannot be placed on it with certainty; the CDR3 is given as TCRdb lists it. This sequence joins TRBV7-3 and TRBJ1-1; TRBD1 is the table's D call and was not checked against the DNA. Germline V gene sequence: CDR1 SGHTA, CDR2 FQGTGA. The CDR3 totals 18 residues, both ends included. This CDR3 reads CASTPSPSDSTMATPSVR.

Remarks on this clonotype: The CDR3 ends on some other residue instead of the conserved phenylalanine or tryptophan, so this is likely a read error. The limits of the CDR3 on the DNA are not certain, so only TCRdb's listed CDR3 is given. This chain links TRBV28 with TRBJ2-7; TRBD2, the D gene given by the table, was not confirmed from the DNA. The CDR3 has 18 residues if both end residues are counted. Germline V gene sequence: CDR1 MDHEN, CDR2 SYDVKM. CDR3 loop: CASSPTRTDKRYGYTFGS.

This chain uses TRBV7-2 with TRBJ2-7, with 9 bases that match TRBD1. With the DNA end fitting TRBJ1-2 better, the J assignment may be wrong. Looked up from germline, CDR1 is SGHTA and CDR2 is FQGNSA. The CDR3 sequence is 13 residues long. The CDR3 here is CASPTGGNYGYTF. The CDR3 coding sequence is TGTGCCAGCCCGACAGGGGGAAACTATGGCTACACCTTC.

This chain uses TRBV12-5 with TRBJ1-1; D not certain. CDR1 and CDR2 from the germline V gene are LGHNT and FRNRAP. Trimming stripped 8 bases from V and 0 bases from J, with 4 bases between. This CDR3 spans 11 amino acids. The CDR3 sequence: CASKMNTEAFF. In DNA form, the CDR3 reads TGTGCTAGTAAGATGAACACTGAAGCTTTCTTT.

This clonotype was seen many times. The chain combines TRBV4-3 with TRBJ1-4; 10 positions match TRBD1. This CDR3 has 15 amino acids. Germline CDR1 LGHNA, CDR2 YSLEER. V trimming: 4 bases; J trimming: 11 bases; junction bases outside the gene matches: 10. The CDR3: CASSRTGTGDLKLFF. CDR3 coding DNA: TGCGCCAGCAGCCGCACAGGGACAGGGGACCTTAAACTGTTTTTT.

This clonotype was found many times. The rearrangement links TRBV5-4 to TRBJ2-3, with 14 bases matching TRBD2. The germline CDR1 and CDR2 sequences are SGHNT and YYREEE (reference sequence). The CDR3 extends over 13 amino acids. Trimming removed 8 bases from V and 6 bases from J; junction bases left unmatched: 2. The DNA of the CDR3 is TGTGCCAGTCGGACTAGCGGGGGGGATACGCAGTATTTT. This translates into CASRTSGGDTQYF. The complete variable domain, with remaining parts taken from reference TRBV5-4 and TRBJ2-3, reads ETGVTQSPTHLIKTRGQQVTLRCSSQSGHNTVSWYQQALGQGPQFIFQYYREEENGRGNFPPRFSGLQFPNYSSELNVNALELDDSALYLCASRTSGGDTQYFGPGTRLTVL.

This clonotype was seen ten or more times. CDR3 region: CASSPNPGVDSTEAFF. CDR3 sequence (DNA): TGTGCCAGCAGCCCGAACCCAGGGGTCGACAGCACTGAAGCTTTCTTT. The V and J genes are TRBV5-4 and TRBJ1-1; D possibly corresponds to TRBD1 (6 bases). Germline assignment: CDR1 SGHNT and CDR2 YYREEE (reference sequence). This CDR3 spans 16 amino acids. The ends were cut back, 4 bases at V and 4 bases at J, with 20 bases in the middle. The full variable domain, completed using reference TRBV5-4 and TRBJ1-1, is ETGVTQSPTHLIKTRGQQVTLRCSSQSGHNTVSWYQQALGQGPQFIFQYYREEENGRGNFPPRFSGLQFPNYSSELNVNALELDDSALYLCASSPNPGVDSTEAFFGQGTRLTVV.

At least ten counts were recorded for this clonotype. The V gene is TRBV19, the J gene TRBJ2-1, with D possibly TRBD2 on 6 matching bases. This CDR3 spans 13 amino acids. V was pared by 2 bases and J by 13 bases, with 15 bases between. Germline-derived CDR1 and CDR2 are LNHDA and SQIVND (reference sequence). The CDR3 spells CASSIPPGLHQFF. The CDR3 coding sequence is TGTGCCAGTAGTATACCTCCGGGACTTCATCAGTTCTTC.

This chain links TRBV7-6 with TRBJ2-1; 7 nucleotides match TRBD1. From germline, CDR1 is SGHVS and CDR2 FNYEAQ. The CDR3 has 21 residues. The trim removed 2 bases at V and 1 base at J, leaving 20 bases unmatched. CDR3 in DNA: TGTGCCAGCAGCTTATATGTGGGCGGAACAGGGGCCGTCTTATCCTACAATGAGCAGTTCTTC. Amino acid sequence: CASSLYVGGTGAVLSYNEQFF.

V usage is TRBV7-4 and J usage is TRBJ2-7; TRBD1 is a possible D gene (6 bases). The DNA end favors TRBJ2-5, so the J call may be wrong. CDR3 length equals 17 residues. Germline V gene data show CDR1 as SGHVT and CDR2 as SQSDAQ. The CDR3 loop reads CASSLRYGDNHQETQYF. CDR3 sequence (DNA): TGTGCCAGCAGCTTAAGGTATGGGGACAACCACCAAGAGACCCAGTACTTC.

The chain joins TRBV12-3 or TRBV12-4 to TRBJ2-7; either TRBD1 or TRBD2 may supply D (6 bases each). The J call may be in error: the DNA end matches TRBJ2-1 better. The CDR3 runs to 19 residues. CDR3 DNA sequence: TGTGCCAGCAGTTTTCTCACGGGGGCCTTCACAGGGACCTACAATGAGCAGTTCTTC. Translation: CASSFLTGAFTGTYNEQFF.